Below are 28 T cell receptor beta chains sequenced from a single sample in a study of beta chain features in type 1 diabetes. These receptors have no known antigen. Expressed TCRB transcripts were sequenced because the isolated RNA had all been reverse transcribed beforehand. The method was immunoSEQ multiplex PCR; TCRdb's version includes in-frame clones alone and lacks a portion of them. Here the sample spans 300,000 or so clones, roughly 14% being singletons. Regarding the study as a whole: Moderate yet significant TCRB CDR3 shortening was seen in Type 1 diabetes patients in all four CD4+ subsets.

The sample comprised naive CD4+ T cells from blood. The receptors derive from a woman younger than 30 with type 1 diabetes.

This clone was seen a few times. The chain has TRBV30 and TRBJ2-3; a weak D match, TRBD1 (6 bases). The CDR3 is made up of 13 amino acids. The ends were cut back, 5 bases at V and 9 bases at J, with 18 bases in the middle. The germline V gene encodes CDR1 GTSNPN and CDR2 SVGIG (reference sequence). Written as DNA, the CDR3 is TGTGCCTGGGCAGGGGTGCCCCTGGAGACGCAGTATTTT. It encodes CAWAGVPLETQYF.

This clone has just a few counts. The same CDR3 is also encoded by other DNA sequences in this sample. The chain joins TRBV30 to TRBJ1-5; 7 positions match TRBD1. Germline CDR1 reads GTSNPN; CDR2 reads SVGIG (reference sequence). V trimming: 3 bases; J trimming: 1 base; junction bases outside the gene matches: 6. The CDR3 loop spans 15 amino acids. CDR3 sequence reads: CAWSRGRLSNQPQHF. In nucleotides, the CDR3 is TGTGCCTGGAGCAGGGGGAGGCTGAGCAATCAGCCCCAGCATTTT.

This chain uses TRBV30 with TRBJ1-5; D perhaps matches TRBD1 (5 bases). The CDR3 length is 16 residues. The V end was cut by 4 bases, the J end by 7 bases, with 23 bases between. CDR1 GTSNPN and CDR2 SVGIG come from the germline V gene (reference sequence). The CDR3 loop is CAWTRRGLGGSQPQHF. CDR3 coding DNA: TGTGCCTGGACCCGGAGGGGACTGGGGGGGTCGCAGCCCCAGCATTTT.

This clone was picked up a small number of times. V gene TRBV28 combines with J gene TRBJ2-3; 8 bases agree with TRBD2. After removal of 6 bases from V and 5 bases from J, the junction contained 10 bases not matched to a gene. The CDR3 has 15 amino acids. Germline CDR1 reads MDHEN; CDR2 reads SYDVKM. CDR3 in amino acids: CASSPGTRLRDTQYF. The DNA for the CDR3 is TGTGCCAGCAGCCCCGGGACTAGACTTAGAGATACGCAGTATTTT. The full variable domain, its missing parts supplied by reference TRBV28 and TRBJ2-3, is DVKVTQSSRYLVKRTGEKVFLECVQDMDHENMFWYRQDPGLGLRLIYFSYDVKMKEKGDIPEGYSVSREKKERFSLILESASTNQTSMYLCASSPGTRLRDTQYFGPGTRLTVL.

Only a few counts were recorded for this clone. The V gene is TRBV5-1, the J gene TRBJ2-1, with 8 bases that match TRBD2. The CDR3 consists of 16 residues. Germline V gene sequence: CDR1 SGHRS, CDR2 YFSETQ. V was pared by 4 bases and J by 4 bases, with 10 bases of the junction left unmatched. This CDR3 is CASSRTTSGAYNEQFF. CDR3 DNA sequence: TGCGCCAGCAGCCGCACTACTAGCGGAGCGTACAATGAGCAGTTCTTC.

V and J are TRBV29-1 and TRBJ2-3, with 9 bases fitting TRBD2. Germline V gene lookup returns CDR1 SQVTM and CDR2 ANQGSEA. The CDR3 loop spans 12 amino acids. J was trimmed by 3 bases and V by 5 bases; bases with no gene match: 0. For the CDR3, the DNA is TGCAGCGTTCTAGCGGGAACAGATACGCAGTATTTT. It yields the protein CSVLAGTDTQYF.

CDR3 DNA: TGCGCCAGCAGCTTTAGCGGGAGTGGCCACAATGAGCAGTTCTTC. Residues: CASSFSGSGHNEQFF. This chain connects TRBV5-1 to TRBJ2-1; 9 bases are shared with TRBD2. The CDR3 length is 15 residues. Germline CDR1 SGHRS, CDR2 YFSETQ. The V segment lost 2 bases and the J segment 5 bases; nucleotides outside the gene matches: 5.

V usage is TRBV6-6 and J usage is TRBJ1-5, with a tentative D call TRBD1 (5 bases). Trimming removed 6 bases from V and 6 bases from J, with 18 bases in between. CDR3 length: 15 residues. CDR1 and CDR2 (germline): MNHNY, SVGAGI (reference sequence). CDR3 DNA sequence: TGTGCCAGCAGCCCGGAGGGGCTACGAGGTCAGCCCCAGCATTTT. It translates to CASSPEGLRGQPQHF.

The chain employs TRBV5-6 and TRBJ2-6; D is uncertain. Trimming removed 0 bases from V and 4 bases from J, with 8 bases in between. This CDR3 has 15 amino acids. Looked up from germline, CDR1 is SGHDT and CDR2 is YYEEEE. CDR3 sequence: CASSLEPVGANVLTF. Here the CDR3 DNA reads TGTGCCAGCAGCTTGGAACCAGTCGGGGCCAACGTCCTGACTTTC.

This clone was counted only a few times. The junction departs from germline at one end; a sequencing error may be responsible. The chain employs TRBV18 and TRBJ1-1, with D perhaps TRBD1 (6 bases). Germline V gene data show CDR1 as KGHSH and CDR2 as LQKENI. The CDR3 covers 14 residues. The CDR3 DNA sequence: TGTGCCAGCTCACCACCGGGGACACCCGAACGGGGGGTCTTT. As protein: CASSPPGTPERGVF.

A few counts support this clone. The chain is built from TRBV6-5 and TRBJ1-5, with 8 positions matching TRBD1. Per the germline V gene, CDR1 is MNHEY and CDR2 is SVGAGI. The CDR3 contains 15 residues. V dropped 6 bases and J dropped 6; count of bases not matched to a gene: 10. The DNA of the CDR3 is TGTGCCAGCAGAGCCACAGGGGGAAGCGGTCAGCCCCAGCATTTT. Its translation is CASRATGGSGQPQHF.

This clone was counted a few times. V gene TRBV19 combines with J gene TRBJ1-1; 7 bases match TRBD1. The CDR3 length is 15 residues. With 7 bases clipped from V and 4 bases from J, the junction kept 12 bases outside the gene matches. Germline assignment: CDR1 LNHDA and CDR2 SQIVND (reference sequence). The CDR3 nucleotides are TGTGCCAGTACCGGTTTCGTTACAGGGGTCACTGAAGCTTTCTTT. Translating gives CASTGFVTGVTEAFF.

This clone was seen a handful of times. The rearrangement uses TRBV7-2 and TRBJ2-3; perhaps TRBD2 as D (7 bases). The CDR3 sequence is 14 residues long. V lost 5 bases, J lost 5 bases, and 14 bases lay in between. From germline, CDR1 is SGHTA and CDR2 FQGNSA. The CDR3 loop reads CASSEGGGRDTQYF. In nucleotides, the CDR3 is TGTGCCAGCAGCGAGGGGGGGGGTAGAGATACGCAGTATTTT.

This clone was seen once. The V and J genes are TRBV15 and TRBJ2-1, with TRBD2 identical over 9 bases. CDR1 and CDR2 (germline): LNHNV, YYDKDF (reference sequence). Trimming cost V 7 bases and J 4 bases; bases outside gene matches: 5. The CDR3 extends over 14 amino acids. CDR3 nucleotide sequence: TGTGCCACCACGTCTAGCGGGGTATACAATGAGCAGTTCTTC. Protein product: CATTSSGVYNEQFF.

This clone appeared a few times. The rearrangement uses TRBV7-7 and TRBJ2-4, with a possible D match to TRBD2 (6 bases). The CDR3 is 13 residues long. Trimming cost V 3 bases and J 6 bases, with 9 bases left between them. Looked up from germline, CDR1 is SSHAT and CDR2 is FNYEAQ (reference sequence). For the CDR3, the DNA is TGTGCCAGCAGCTTGGAGGAGGGAAACATTCAGTACTTC. As protein: CASSLEEGNIQYF.

This clone showed up just a few times. Other DNA sequences in this specimen translate into the identical CDR3. The CDR3 DNA sequence: TGTGCCAGCTCACCACCCTCTAGCACAGATACGCAGTATTTT. This sequence encodes CASSPPSSTDTQYF. The chain recombines TRBV18 with TRBJ2-3; D gene uncertain. The V end was cut by 0 bases, the J end by 0 bases, with 4 bases between. In germline, CDR1 is KGHSH, CDR2 LQKENI. The CDR3 has 14 amino acids.

The chain is built from TRBV6-5 and TRBJ2-7; D is possibly TRBD1 (5 bases). There are 14 residues in the CDR3. The ends were cut back, 0 bases at V and 1 base at J, with 7 bases in the middle. Germline CDR1 and CDR2: MNHEY and SVGAGI. The CDR3 DNA is TGTGCCAGCAGTTACTCTAGGGGTTCCTACGAGCAGTACTTC. Translated, it gives CASSYSRGSYEQYF.

This clone was recorded many times. This chain connects TRBV29-1 to TRBJ2-1; a weak D match, TRBD1 (5 bases). Germline CDR1 and CDR2: SQVTM and ANQGSEA. The CDR3 has 11 amino acids. V was clipped by 4 bases and J by 7 bases, with 8 bases between them. The CDR3 is CSVGTGNEQFF. The CDR3 region has the DNA TGCAGCGTTGGAACAGGTAATGAGCAGTTCTTC.

The chain employs TRBV29-1 and TRBJ2-7; TRBD1 is a possible D gene (6 bases). Deletions cut 0 bases from V and 4 bases from J, with 10 bases between. The CDR3 is 13 residues long. In germline, CDR1 is SQVTM, CDR2 ANQGSEA. The CDR3 DNA reads TGCAGCGTTGAAGAGGGCAGGGGTTACGAGCAGTACTTC. This sequence encodes CSVEEGRGYEQYF.

This chain connects TRBV6-5 to TRBJ1-2; tentative D call: TRBD1 (6 bases). The CDR3 runs 15 residues. V was shortened by 5 bases and J by 0 bases, with 13 bases between the two germline ends. Germline CDR1 MNHEY, CDR2 SVGAGI. This CDR3 is CASSTTGLPNYGYTF. The CDR3 bases are TGTGCCAGCAGTACCACAGGGCTTCCTAACTATGGCTACACCTTC.

This clone appeared a few times. The chain employs TRBV7-9 and TRBJ2-5, with 7 nucleotides matching TRBD2. The CDR3 runs to 14 residues. In germline, CDR1 is SEHNR, CDR2 FQNEAQ (reference sequence). V trimming: 4 bases; J trimming: 1 base; junction bases outside the gene matches: 3. CDR3 sequence reads: CASSYGTTQETQYF. DNA of the CDR3: TGTGCCAGCAGCTACGGGACTACCCAAGAGACCCAGTACTTC.

The rearrangement links TRBV6-6 to TRBJ2-7, with unresolved D. This CDR3 comprises 12 residues. From germline, CDR1 is MNHNY and CDR2 SVGAGI (reference sequence). Trimming removed 5 bases from V and 5 bases from J, with 10 bases in between. The CDR3 spells CASSDPSDEQYV. CDR3 coding DNA: TGTGCCAGCAGTGACCCTAGTGACGAGCAGTACGTC.

The sample holds a few counts of this clone. V gene TRBV19 combines with J gene TRBJ2-1, with TRBD2 identical over 9 bases. The CDR3 runs to 15 residues. Germline loops: CDR1 LNHDA, CDR2 SQIVND (reference sequence). J was trimmed by 6 bases and V by 4 bases; bases with no gene match: 7. The CDR3 DNA reads as TGTGCCAGTAGTAGCGGGACTAGCAGGTTCAATGAGCAGTTCTTC. Translation gives CASSSGTSRFNEQFF.

This clone has just a few counts. This sequence joins TRBV4-1 and TRBJ2-6, with 11 bases lining up with TRBD1. Germline V gives CDR1 MGHRA, CDR2 YSYEKL. The CDR3 has 18 amino acids. After removal of 3 bases from V and 1 base from J, the junction contained 5 bases not matched to a gene. The CDR3 loop is CASSHWGQGGSGANVLTF. The CDR3, as DNA: TGCGCCAGCAGCCACTGGGGACAGGGGGGTTCTGGGGCCAACGTCCTGACTTTC.

V and J are TRBV7-8 and TRBJ2-7; D might be TRBD2 (7 bases). Germline V gives CDR1 SGHVS, CDR2 FQNEAQ. This CDR3 comprises 13 residues. Between the trimmed V and J ends, which lost 5 bases and 4 bases, there was a span of 12 bases. CDR3 loop: CASSERGGYEQYF. The CDR3 DNA sequence: TGTGCCAGCAGCGAAAGGGGGGGGTACGAGCAGTACTTC.

The chain uses TRBV19 and TRBJ1-1; D remains unclear. The CDR3 consists of 13 residues. The germline gives CDR1 LNHDA, CDR2 SQIVND (reference sequence). Deletions cut 1 base from V and 1 base from J, with 4 bases between. Here the CDR3 reads CASSIVANTEAFF. In nucleotides, the CDR3 is TGTGCCAGTAGTATAGTGGCGAACACTGAAGCTTTCTTT.

This sequence joins TRBV25-1 and TRBJ2-1; D is undetermined. The CDR3 contains 12 residues. Germline values: CDR1 MGHDK, CDR2 SYGVNS. Trimming cost V 3 bases and J 8 bases, with 8 bases left between them. CDR3: CASSEWAYEQFF. The CDR3 coding sequence is TGTGCCAGCAGTGAGTGGGCTTATGAGCAGTTCTTC.

This clone has more than one count but fewer than ten. This chain links TRBV9 with TRBJ2-7, with TRBD1 identical over 7 bases. The trim removed 2 bases at V and 2 bases at J, leaving 1 base unmatched. The CDR3 is 13 amino acids. CDR1 and CDR2 (germline): SGDLS, YYNGEE. The CDR3 region has the DNA TGTGCCAGCAGCGTCGGGACAGCCTACGAGCAGTACTTC. This encodes CASSVGTAYEQYF.